One and the same sample provided the 23 T cell receptor beta chains below, sequenced in a study of tumor-infiltrating lymphocytes in primary liver carcinoma. Starting material of 400 to 600 ng total RNA yielded TCR beta cDNA via a constant-region primer. Libraries for TCR beta were built through three nested multiplex PCR rounds, which together made up a slightly modified ARM-PCR procedure. It was with TRBV1-TRBV30 forward primers and a C-beta reverse primer that the first two PCR rounds were run, at around 11 cycles each. TCRdb independently ran MiXCR on the multiplex PCR reads; one entry per CDR3 protein. This sample has about 74,000 distinct CDR3 sequences, with 60% to 80% found just once. From about 19-30 mg of unsorted bulk tissue, DNA and RNA were co-extracted together. The sequenced sample consisted of liver tumor tissue from sampling region 4. The subset was: tumor region T4, right-lateral pole. Receptors were obtained from a man aged 35-49 years with primary liver carcinoma and hepatitis B virus infection.

Worth noting for this clonotype: A junction end diverges from the germline sequence, so it may reflect a read error. This rearrangement joins TRBV12-3 or TRBV12-4 to TRBJ2-7, with 7 nucleotides matching TRBD2. The CDR3 has 16 amino acids. The CDR3 DNA is TGTACCAGCGAACCGGGACTAACGGGCAGCTACTACGAGCAGTACTTC. Translation: CTSEPGLTGSYYEQYF.

This clonotype was recorded a few times. The J gene is TRBJ2-7, the V gene TRBV23-1, with TRBD1 matching over 9 bases. TRBV23-1 is noted as an ORF with a role that remains uncertain. This CDR3 is built from 13 residues. Trimming cost V 6 bases and J 5 bases; bases outside gene matches: 5. CDR3 in DNA: TGCGCCAGCAGCGACAGGGGGTGGGACGAGCAGTACTTC. It is translated as CASSDRGWDEQYF.

As regards this clonotype: Relative to the germline gene, one junction end is altered; a read error may explain this. The chain couples TRBV5-4 to TRBJ2-5; D call uncertain. In germline, CDR1 is SGHNT, CDR2 YYREEE (reference sequence). This CDR3 comprises 14 residues. Here the CDR3 reads CPSSSTVPQETQYF. CDR3 DNA sequence: TGCCCCAGCAGCTCTACAGTCCCCCAAGAGACCCAGTACTTC.

As concerns this clonotype: Sequence at one end of the junction differs from germline and may be a read error. This rearrangement joins TRBV5-5 to TRBJ2-2; a weak D match, TRBD2 (5 bases). This CDR3 comprises 16 residues. In germline, CDR1 is SGHKS, CDR2 YYEKEE (reference sequence). The chain's CDR3 is CASSLESTLMIGEPFF. CDR3 DNA sequence: TGTGCCAGCAGCCTGGAATCTACCTTAATGATCGGGGAGCCGTTTTTT.

As for this clonotype: One junction end does not reproduce the germline sequence, and a read error may be involved. The chain has TRBV11-1 and TRBJ2-1, with D possibly called TRBD1 or TRBD2 (6 bases each). CDR3 length: 16 amino acids. Germline CDR1 is SGHAT and CDR2 is FQDESV (reference sequence). The CDR3 spells CASSSLQGGGYNERFF. The DNA for the CDR3 is TGTGCCAGCAGCAGCCTACAGGGAGGTGGGTACAATGAGCGGTTCTTC.

Regarding this clonotype: At one boundary the junction diverges from the germline segment, which might be a read error. The chain links TRBV29-1 to TRBJ1-5; D uncertain. This CDR3 is built from 14 residues. The germline V gene has CDR1 SQVTM and CDR2 ANQGSEA. Here the CDR3 reads CSVVYDFSNQFQHF. CDR3 sequence (DNA): TGCAGTGTTGTTTACGATTTTAGCAATCAGTTCCAGCATTTT.

This clonotype was found many times. J is TRBJ1-4 and V is TRBV2, with D uncertain. CDR3 length: 10 residues. Germline V gene lookup returns CDR1 SNHLY and CDR2 FYNNEI. V dropped 11 bases and J dropped 10 bases, with 11 bases sitting between them. The CDR3 loop reads CAGAGAKLFF. CDR3 nucleotide sequence: TGTGCCGGCGCCGGCGCAAAACTGTTTTTT.

A word on this clonotype: The junction and the germline gene differ at one end; a read error may be behind it. The chain joins TRBV29-1 to TRBJ2-1; 15 nucleotides match TRBD2. This CDR3 has 13 amino acids. Germline V CDR1 and CDR2: SQVTM, ANQGSEA. This CDR3 is CGGRTSGRDEQFF. The CDR3, as DNA: TGCGGCGGCCGGACTAGCGGGAGGGATGAGCAGTTTTTC.

To note about this clonotype: Since the CDR3 does not end with the conserved phenylalanine or tryptophan, this likely comes from a read error. J is TRBJ2-7 and V is TRBV14; D call uncertain. CDR1 and CDR2 from the germline V gene are SGHDN and FVKESK. There are 11 residues in the CDR3. CDR3 residues: CANSQGYEQYL. CDR3 in DNA: TGTGCCAACAGCCAAGGATACGAGCAGTACCTC.

This clonotype turned up a few times. A single base separates this from a much larger clone, so it may be a read error. The chain uses TRBV10-3 and TRBJ2-3; TRBD2 is a possible D gene (5 bases). The CDR3 has 15 amino acids. Per the germline V gene, CDR1 is ENHRY and CDR2 is SYGVKD. The CDR3 here is CGIHRSGRNTDTQYF. The CDR3 DNA reads TGTGGCATCCATCGGTCGGGGAGAAACACAGATACGCAGTATTTT.

A word on this clonotype: A read error may produce the germline difference seen at one junction end. As DNA, the CDR3 is TGTGCCAGCAGTTTAGATCAACCCAGGGCAGATATGCAGTATTTT. It yields the protein CASSLDQPRADMQYF. V and J are TRBV28 and TRBJ2-3, with a weak D call TRBD1 (5 bases). This CDR3 contains 15 residues. Per germline, CDR1 MDHEN and CDR2 SYDVKM.

This clonotype was seen at least ten times. The chain links TRBV6-1 to TRBJ2-1, with D perhaps matching TRBD2 (6 bases). CDR1 is MNHNS and CDR2 is SASEGT in the germline V gene. Trimming took 2 bases from V and 4 from J, leaving 12 bases between them. The CDR3 has 15 amino acids. CDR3 DNA sequence: TGTGCCAGCAGTGAACGAAGCGGAGGGTACAATGAGCAGTTCTTC. This codes for CASSERSGGYNEQFF.

As for this clonotype: One end of the junction varies from germline; a read error may be responsible. V is TRBV6-1 and J is TRBJ2-7, with D hard to call. The CDR3 contains 14 residues. Looked up from germline, CDR1 is MNHNS and CDR2 is SASEGT. The CDR3 reads CAGSLRDKTYEQYF. Written as DNA, the CDR3 is TGTGCCGGCAGCCTCCGTGATAAAACCTACGAGCAGTACTTC.

The chain couples TRBV4-2 to TRBJ2-1; a weak D match, TRBD1 (5 bases). Trimming removed 10 bases at V and 13 bases at J, with 26 bases between. The CDR3 length is 14 residues. The germline V gene encodes CDR1 LGHNA and CDR2 YNFKEQ. The CDR3 protein is CAISQDSDNRAQFF. CDR3 DNA: TGTGCCATAAGCCAAGATTCGGACAACCGGGCTCAGTTCTTC.

This chain connects TRBV5-1 to TRBJ2-3; TRBD2 agrees at 11 bases. CDR1 and CDR2 from the germline V gene are SGHRS and YFSETQ. V lost 3 bases to trimming and J lost 3 bases; unmatched junction nucleotides: 6. There are 16 residues in the CDR3. This CDR3 reads CASSYSGRDPTDTQYF. The CDR3 DNA reads TGCGCCAGCAGCTATAGCGGGAGGGATCCTACAGATACGCAGTATTTT.

This clonotype has just one count. A read error may account for a junction end that differs from germline. V usage is TRBV4-1 and J usage is TRBJ2-3; the D gene is possibly TRBD2 (5 bases). The length of the CDR3 is 15 residues. CDR1 is MGHRA and CDR2 is YSYEKL in the germline V gene. The CDR3 loop reads CSSSQSGQGTDTQYF. CDR3 nucleotides: TGCTCCAGTAGCCAAAGCGGCCAAGGGACAGATACGCAGTATTTT.

The table lists this clonotype with a count of one. The V call is TRBV6-2 or TRBV6-3, the J call TRBJ2-1, with D uncertain. The V end was cut by 3 bases, the J end by 7 bases, with 10 bases between. The CDR3 totals 13 residues. Germline assignment: CDR1 MNHEY and CDR2 SVGEGT. CDR3 region: CASSYTSFNEQFF. Here the CDR3 DNA reads TGTGCCAGCAGTTATACCAGTTTTAATGAGCAGTTCTTC.

V is TRBV29-1 and J is TRBJ2-7; TRBD1 aligns across 8 bases. Looked up from germline, CDR1 is SQVTM and CDR2 is ANQGSEA. V was pared by 4 bases and J by 2 bases, with 7 bases of the junction left unmatched. CDR3 length: 14 residues. CDR3 in amino acids: CSVVSQGATYEQYF. The CDR3 bases are TGCAGCGTTGTCTCGCAGGGGGCGACCTACGAGCAGTACTTC.

This clonotype was recorded many times. The V and J genes are TRBV29-1 and TRBJ1-2, with D perhaps matching TRBD1 (6 bases). Trimming took 6 bases from V and 5 from J, leaving 16 bases between them. The CDR3 sequence is 13 residues long. CDR1 is SQVTM, CDR2 ANQGSEA, per germline. Here the CDR3 reads CSVTSGTNYGYTF. In nucleotides, the CDR3 is TGCAGCGTCACCTCCGGGACAAATTATGGCTACACCTTC.

As to this clonotype: Given a much more abundant clone one base away, this may be a read error. The V and J genes are TRBV28 and TRBJ1-3; no firm D call. Germline CDR1 reads MDHEN; CDR2 reads SYDVKM. The length of the CDR3 is 14 residues. The DNA of the CDR3 is TGTGCCGGCAGCCCAATTATGCCTGGAAACACCATATATTTT. Protein: CAGSPIMPGNTIYF.

This clonotype was recorded once. One end of the junction fails to match germline, which may point to a read error. J is TRBJ2-1 and V is TRBV10-3; tentatively, D is TRBD2 (7 bases). CDR3 length equals 16 residues. Germline-derived CDR1 and CDR2 are ENHRY and SYGVKD. The CDR3 DNA reads TGTGCCATCAAACCCTGGGGGCGGGGGTTAAACAATGAGCAGCTCTTC. Translation gives CAIKPWGRGLNNEQLF.

As concerns this clonotype: One end of the junction does not line up with germline, which may come from a read error. The rearrangement links TRBV11-2 to TRBJ2-7, with no clear D. Germline V gene sequence: CDR1 SGHAT, CDR2 FQNNGV. CDR3 size: 15 residues. CDR3 sequence: CASSLYVGISYEEYF. The CDR3 coding sequence is TGTGCCAGCAGTCTATATGTGGGAATATCCTACGAGGAGTACTTC.

Remarks on this clonotype: Mismatch with germline at one junction end may stem from a read error. V usage is TRBV6-1 and J usage is TRBJ1-1; 8 bases map to TRBD1. The CDR3 contains 16 residues. Germline V gene lookup returns CDR1 MNHNS and CDR2 SASEGT. This CDR3 reads CASSGLGGTGNTEVFF. In DNA form, the CDR3 reads TGTGCCAGCAGTGGATTGGGAGGGACAGGCAACACTGAAGTTTTCTTT.